This T cell receptor beta chain appears in the sequencing data of a study of CD8 T cell repertoires and HIV-1 epitope variants. Study details: Controls included no peptide, Ebola AY9 epitope, and a CMV, EBV, flu pool. Study-level points and caveats: Some ten TCR beta clonotypes were antigen-specific, more than five apparently recognizing autologous or escape variants.

On this clone: What it binds is not known.

TCR beta CDR3 was sequenced at survey depth on immunoSEQ. Clones were read by immunoSEQ multiplex PCR, and TCRdb kept only the in-frame ones, dropping some. Of 2,000 to 2,500 clones detected, roughly two thirds appear once; the ten largest clones hold over 40%. Germline assignment: CDR1 SGHRS and CDR2 YFSETQ. This CDR3 comprises 11 residues. V lost 4 bases, J lost 9 bases, and 11 bases lay in between. The source material was cultured CD8+ T cells derived from PBMCs. V is TRBV5-1 and J is TRBJ2-7; perhaps TRBD2 as D (5 bases). The clonotype comes from a male donor with HIV. CDR3 coding DNA: TGCGCCAGCAGCCTCGGTGCGGGGCAGTACTTC. Translated, it gives CASSLGAGQYF. The full variable domain, with the rest looked up from reference TRBV5-1 and TRBJ2-7, is KAGVTQTPRYLIKTRGQQVTLSCSPISGHRSVSWYQQTPGQGLQFLFEYFSETQRNKGNFPGRFSGRQFSNSRSEMNVSTLELGDSALYLCASSLGAGQYFGPGTRLTVT.